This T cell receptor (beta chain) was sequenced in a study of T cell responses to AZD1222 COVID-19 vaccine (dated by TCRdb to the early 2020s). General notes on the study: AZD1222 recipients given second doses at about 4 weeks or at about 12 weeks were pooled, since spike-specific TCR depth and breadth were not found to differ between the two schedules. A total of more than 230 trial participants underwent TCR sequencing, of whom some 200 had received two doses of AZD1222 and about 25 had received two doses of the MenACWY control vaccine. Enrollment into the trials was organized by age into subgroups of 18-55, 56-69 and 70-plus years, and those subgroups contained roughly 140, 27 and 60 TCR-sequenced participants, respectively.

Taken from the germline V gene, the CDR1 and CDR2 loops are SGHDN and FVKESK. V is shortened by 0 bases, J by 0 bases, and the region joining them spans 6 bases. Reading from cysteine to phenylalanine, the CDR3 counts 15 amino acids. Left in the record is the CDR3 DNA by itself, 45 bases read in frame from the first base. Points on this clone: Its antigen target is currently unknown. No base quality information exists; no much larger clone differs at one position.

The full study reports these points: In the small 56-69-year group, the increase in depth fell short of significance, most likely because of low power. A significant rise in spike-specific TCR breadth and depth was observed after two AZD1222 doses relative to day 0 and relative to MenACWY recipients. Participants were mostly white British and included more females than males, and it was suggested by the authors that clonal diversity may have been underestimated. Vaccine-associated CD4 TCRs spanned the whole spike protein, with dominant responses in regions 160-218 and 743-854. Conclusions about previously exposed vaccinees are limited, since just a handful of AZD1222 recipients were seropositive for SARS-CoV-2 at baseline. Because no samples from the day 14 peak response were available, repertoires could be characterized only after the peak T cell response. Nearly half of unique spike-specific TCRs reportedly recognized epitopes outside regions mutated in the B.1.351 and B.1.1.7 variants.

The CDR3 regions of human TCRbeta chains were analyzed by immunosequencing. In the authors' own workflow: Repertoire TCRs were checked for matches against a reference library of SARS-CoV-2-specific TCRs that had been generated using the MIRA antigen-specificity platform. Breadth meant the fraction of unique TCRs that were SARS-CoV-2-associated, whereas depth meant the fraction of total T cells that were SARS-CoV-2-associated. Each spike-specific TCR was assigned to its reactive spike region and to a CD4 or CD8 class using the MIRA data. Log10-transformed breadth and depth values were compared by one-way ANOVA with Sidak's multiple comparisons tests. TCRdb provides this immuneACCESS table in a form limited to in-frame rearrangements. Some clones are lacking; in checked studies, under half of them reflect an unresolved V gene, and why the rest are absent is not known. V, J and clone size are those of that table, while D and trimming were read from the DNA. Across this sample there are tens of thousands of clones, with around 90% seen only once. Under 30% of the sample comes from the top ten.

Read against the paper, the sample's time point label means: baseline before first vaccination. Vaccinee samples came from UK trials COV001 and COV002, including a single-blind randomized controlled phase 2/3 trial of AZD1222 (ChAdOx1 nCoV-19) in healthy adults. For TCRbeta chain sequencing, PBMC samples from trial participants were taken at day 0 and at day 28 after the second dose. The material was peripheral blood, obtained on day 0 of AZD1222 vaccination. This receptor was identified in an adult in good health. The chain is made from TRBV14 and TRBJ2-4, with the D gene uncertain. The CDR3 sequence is CASSQDGLAKNIQYF. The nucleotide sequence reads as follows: TGTGCCAGCAGCCAAGATGGCCTAGCCAAAAACATTCAGTACTTC.